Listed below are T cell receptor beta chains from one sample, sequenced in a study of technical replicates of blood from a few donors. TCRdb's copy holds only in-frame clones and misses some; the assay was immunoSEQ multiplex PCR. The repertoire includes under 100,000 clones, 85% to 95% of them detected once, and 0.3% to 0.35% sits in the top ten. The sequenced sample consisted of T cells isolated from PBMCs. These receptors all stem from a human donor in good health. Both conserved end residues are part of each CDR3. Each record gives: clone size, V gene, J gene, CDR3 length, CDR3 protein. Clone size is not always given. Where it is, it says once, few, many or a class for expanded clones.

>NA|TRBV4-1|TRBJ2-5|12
CASSQVYETQYF
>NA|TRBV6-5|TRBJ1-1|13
CASSYRGRAEAFF
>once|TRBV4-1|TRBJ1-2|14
CASSQPGTKRGYTF
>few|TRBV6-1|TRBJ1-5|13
CASSDGIYQPQHF
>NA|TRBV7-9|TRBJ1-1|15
CASSRITGGYTEAFF
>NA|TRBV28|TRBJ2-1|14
CASSLLDAYNEQFF
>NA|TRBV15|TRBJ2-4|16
CATSRALAGGENIQYF
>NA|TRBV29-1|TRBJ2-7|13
CSVRGAGTYEQYF
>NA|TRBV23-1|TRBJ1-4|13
CASSQSTLKKLFF
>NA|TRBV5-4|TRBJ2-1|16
CASSLGLAGGNDEQFF
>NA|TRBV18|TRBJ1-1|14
CASLERGHDTEAFF
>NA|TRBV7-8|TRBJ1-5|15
CASSPLLSGESPQHF
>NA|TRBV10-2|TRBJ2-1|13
CASGAGGFNEQFF
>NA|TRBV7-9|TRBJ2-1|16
CASSLDASGRRNEQFF
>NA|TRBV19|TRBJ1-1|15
CASSISRQGNTEAFF
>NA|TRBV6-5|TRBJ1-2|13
CASSSQVGYGYTF
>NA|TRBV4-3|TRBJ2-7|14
CASSHLGALYEQYF
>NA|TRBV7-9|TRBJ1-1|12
CASSFPEFEAFF
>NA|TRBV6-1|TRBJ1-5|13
CASSDYVNQPQHF
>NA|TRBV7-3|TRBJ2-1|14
CASSSRDRGNEQFF
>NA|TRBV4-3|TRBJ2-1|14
CASSQGDTDNEQFF
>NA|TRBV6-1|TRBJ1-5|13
CASGGGWGQPQHF
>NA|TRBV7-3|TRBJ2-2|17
CASNSPDGLADTGELFF